The sequence of this TCR beta chain was determined in a study of blood T cell repertoires in COVID-19. Looking at the study overall: The United States, Italy and Spain provided the acute and convalescent COVID-19 samples. Sources were T cells, B-cell-depleted T cells, or PBMCs; the material itself was cDNA or gDNA.

Sequencing used immunoSEQ multiplex PCR; TCRdb keeps in-frame clones, though not all of them. The sample lists nearly 250,000 clones, roughly 83% occurring once. Germline V CDR1 and CDR2: DFQATT, SNEGSKA (reference sequence). Trimming cost V 3 bases and J 7 bases, with 6 bases left between them. There are 11 residues in the CDR3. The participants were between roughly 18 and 100 years old and came from some 23 US areas. Sample: PBMCs or T cells enriched from blood (not recorded which). The sequence was obtained from a woman aged 50 to 65 who had recovered from COVID-19. This chain links TRBV20-1 with TRBJ1-4; D call uncertain. DNA of the CDR3: TGCAGTGCTAGTTCCCGTGAAAAACTGTTTTTT. It yields the protein CSASSREKLFF.